The 9 T cell receptor beta chains below come from one sample, sequenced in a study of T cell repertoires in cytomegalovirus infection. Using its own MiXCR run on the reads, TCRdb lists one record per CDR3 protein. The sample lists about 150,000 distinct CDR3 sequences, about a quarter occurring once. Sequenced input: PBMCs. These TCRs come from a human donor in good health (CMV status not recorded). Some clones in this sample may be carry-over from other donors' samples.

The chain combines TRBV28 with TRBJ1-2, with 9 bases lining up with TRBD1. CDR3 length: 14 amino acids. Germline lookup yields CDR1 MDHEN and CDR2 SYDVKM. The ends lost 6 bases at V and 3 bases at J; junction bases unmatched: 5. The CDR3, as DNA: TGTGCCAGCAGCACAGGGGGCGGATACTATGGCTACACCTTC. Its protein product is CASSTGGGYYGYTF.

There are many counts of this clonotype. The chain joins TRBV28 to TRBJ2-3, with D hard to call. The length of the CDR3 is 13 residues. Germline V lookup: CDR1 MDHEN, CDR2 SYDVKM. The germline V and J ends were trimmed by 4 bases and 4 bases, with 9 bases remaining between them. The chain's CDR3 is CASSSPRSDTQYF. The CDR3 nucleotides read TGTGCCAGCAGTTCCCCTAGGTCAGATACGCAGTATTTT.

To note about this clonotype: This may be a read error, as it is one base from a much larger clone. V usage is TRBV7-2 and J usage is TRBJ1-5, with 10 bases that match TRBD1. The CDR3 length is 15 residues. CDR1 is SGHTA, CDR2 FQGNSA, per germline. The CDR3 spells CAISYGTGGNQPQHF. DNA of the CDR3: TGTGCCATCAGCTATGGGACAGGGGGCAATCAGCCCCAGCATTTT.

This clonotype was detected a few times. CDR3 nucleotides: TGTGCCATCAGTGGTGACAGGGGCTTCTACGAGCAGTACTTC. Its protein product is CAISGDRGFYEQYF. V gene TRBV10-3 combines with J gene TRBJ2-7; 8 bases map to TRBD1. Germline V gene data show CDR1 as ENHRY and CDR2 as SYGVKD. With V trimmed by 4 bases and J by 3 bases, 5 bases remained unmatched. The CDR3 is made up of 14 amino acids.

In this sample, this clonotype turned up many times. CDR3 coding DNA: TGTGCCAGTATCCCTACAGGGAACCGGGACTGGAGCTCCTACAATGAGCAGTTCTTC. It translates to CASIPTGNRDWSSYNEQFF. This sequence joins TRBV19 and TRBJ2-1; the D gene could be TRBD1 or TRBD2 (6 bases each). The CDR3 loop spans 19 amino acids. The V gene's germline CDR1 is LNHDA and CDR2 SQIVND (reference sequence). V was shortened by 7 bases and J by 0 bases, with 25 bases between the two germline ends.

This clonotype has just a few counts. The rearrangement links TRBV20-1 to TRBJ2-7; D ambiguous. The germline V gene encodes CDR1 DFQATT and CDR2 SNEGSKA (reference sequence). The CDR3 sequence is 14 residues long. Trimming removed 6 bases from V and 0 bases from J, with 15 bases in between. CDR3 region: CSASLARFSYEQYF. CDR3 in DNA: TGCAGTGCCTCCCTTGCGCGCTTCTCCTACGAGCAGTACTTC.

This chain links TRBV6-2 or TRBV6-3 with TRBJ1-5; D gene uncertain. Trimming took 8 bases from V and 0 from J, leaving 23 bases between them. The germline CDR1 and CDR2 sequences are MNHEY and SVGEGT. The CDR3 extends over 18 amino acids. The CDR3 protein is CASSPGEGTFNSNQPQHF. As DNA, the CDR3 is TGTGCCAGCTCTCCGGGAGAGGGCACCTTCAATAGCAATCAGCCCCAGCATTTT.

In its sample, this clonotype was seen a few times. This chain joins TRBV7-8 and TRBJ1-4; D not resolved. Trimming pared 0 bases from V and 5 bases from J, leaving 10 bases between. Germline V gives CDR1 SGHVS, CDR2 FQNEAQ. This CDR3 is built from 15 residues. CDR3 bases: TGTGCCAGCAGCTTAGCGCGGGGAGGGAATGAAAAACTGTTTTTT. Residues: CASSLARGGNEKLFF.

The J gene is TRBJ2-6, the V gene TRBV7-2; maybe TRBD1 (6 bases). V was shortened by 5 bases and J by 2 bases, with 19 bases between the two germline ends. Germline V gene lookup returns CDR1 SGHTA and CDR2 FQGNSA. CDR3 size: 18 residues. The CDR3 DNA reads as TGTGCCAGCAGCCCAACTCACCTCCAGGGGACTGGGGCCAACGTCCTGACTTTC. This sequence encodes CASSPTHLQGTGANVLTF.